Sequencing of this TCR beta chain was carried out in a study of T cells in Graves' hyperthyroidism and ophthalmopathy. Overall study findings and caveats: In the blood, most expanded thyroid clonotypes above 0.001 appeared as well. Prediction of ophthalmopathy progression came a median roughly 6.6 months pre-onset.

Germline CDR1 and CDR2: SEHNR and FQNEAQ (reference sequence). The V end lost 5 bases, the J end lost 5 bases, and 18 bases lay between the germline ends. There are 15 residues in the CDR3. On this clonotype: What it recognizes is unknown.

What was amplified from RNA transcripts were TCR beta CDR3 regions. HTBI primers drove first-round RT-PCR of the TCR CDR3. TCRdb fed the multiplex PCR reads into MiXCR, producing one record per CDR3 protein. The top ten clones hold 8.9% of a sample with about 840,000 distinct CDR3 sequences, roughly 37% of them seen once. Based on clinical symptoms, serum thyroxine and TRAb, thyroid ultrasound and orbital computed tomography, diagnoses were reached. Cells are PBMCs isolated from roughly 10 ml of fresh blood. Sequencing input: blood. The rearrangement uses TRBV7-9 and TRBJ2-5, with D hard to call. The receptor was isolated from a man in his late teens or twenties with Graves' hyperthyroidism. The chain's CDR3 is CASSPRSRPEETQYF. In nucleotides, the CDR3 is TGTGCCAGCAGCCCAAGAAGCCGACCAGAGGAGACCCAGTACTTC. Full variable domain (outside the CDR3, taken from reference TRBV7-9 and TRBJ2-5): DTGVSQNPRHKITKRGQNVTFRCDPISEHNRLYWYRQTLGQGPEFLTYFQNEAQLEKSRLLSDRFSAERPKGSFSTLEIQRTEQGDSAMYLCASSPRSRPEETQYFGPGTRLLVL.